The entry below describes one T cell receptor beta chain. Its antigen is as yet unknown. Each replicate PCR on the sorted subsets used about 0.2 ug DNA (approximately 27,000 T cell genomes). Method: immunoSEQ multiplex PCR; TCRdb's copy keeps in-frame clones and lacks some. The sample has 2 million or so clones; 95% are singletons. The sample is drawn from a study of shared clonotypes between healthy human individuals. Study-wide findings and caveats: Limitation of the genetic and exposure-history diversity represented came from the few donors. Blood was the only sampled material, and tissue repertoires likely differ. Non-shared clonotypes had lower generation probabilities than clonotypes shared by all four sorted-subset donors.

Trimming cost V 0 bases and J 0 bases, with 12 bases left between them. CDR3 length equals 16 residues. Germline CDR1 and CDR2: MGHRA and YSYEKL. This clonotype was obtained from a man aged 18 to 35 in good health. The sequenced sample consisted of naive CD4+ T cells sorted from blood. Subset noted: CD45RA+ positively selected. This chain links TRBV4-1 with TRBJ2-7; maybe TRBD1 (6 bases). The CDR3 DNA sequence: TGCGCCAGCAGCCAAGAAATGCAGGGGCTCTCCTACGAGCAGTACTTC. Protein: CASSQEMQGLSYEQYF.